This T cell receptor (beta chain) emerged from a study of CD8 T cells in Susac syndrome. Random hexamers were used to reverse transcribe the RNA input (about 0.5 to 1 ug). TCRdb ran MiXCR on the immunoSEQ multiplex PCR reads and lists one entry per CDR3 protein. There are 170,000 or so distinct CDR3 sequences in the sample; around 94% occur only once, and approximately 0.099% lies in the top ten. V was trimmed by 4 bases and J by 0 bases, leaving 9 bases between them. The germline V gene has CDR1 GTSNPN and CDR2 SVGIG (reference sequence). The CDR3 spans 14 residues. This sequence was found in a human donor with Susac syndrome. Sequenced: CD4+ T cells from PBMCs. The rearrangement joins TRBV30 to TRBJ1-4, with D unclear. The CDR3: CAWNSLPTNEKLFF. The DNA of the CDR3 is TGTGCCTGGAATTCTCTACCAACTAATGAAAAACTGTTTTTT.